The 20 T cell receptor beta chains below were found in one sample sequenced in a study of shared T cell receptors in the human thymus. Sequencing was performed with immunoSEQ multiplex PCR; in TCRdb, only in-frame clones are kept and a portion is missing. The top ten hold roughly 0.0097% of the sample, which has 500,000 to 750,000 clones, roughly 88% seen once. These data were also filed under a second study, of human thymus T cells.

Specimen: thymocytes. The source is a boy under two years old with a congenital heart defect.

The CDR3 region has the DNA TGTGCCATCAGTTACTCCTACGAGCAGTACTTC. Its translation: CAISYSYEQYF. The chain joins TRBV10-3 to TRBJ2-7; no definite D call. Germline CDR1 reads ENHRY; CDR2 reads SYGVKD. The CDR3 runs to 11 residues. Trimming cost V 5 bases and J 0 bases, with 2 bases left between them.

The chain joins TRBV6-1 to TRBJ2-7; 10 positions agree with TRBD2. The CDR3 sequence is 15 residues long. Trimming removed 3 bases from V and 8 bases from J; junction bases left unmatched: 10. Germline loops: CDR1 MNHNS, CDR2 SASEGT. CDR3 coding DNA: TGTGCCAGCAGTGAGACCCTAGCGGGAGTGGGGAAGCAGTACTTC. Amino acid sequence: CASSETLAGVGKQYF.

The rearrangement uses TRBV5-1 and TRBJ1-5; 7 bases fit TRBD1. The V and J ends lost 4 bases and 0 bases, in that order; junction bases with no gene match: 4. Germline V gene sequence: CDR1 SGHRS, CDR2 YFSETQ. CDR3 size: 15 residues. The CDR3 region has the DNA TGCGCCAGCAGCCCGGGACAGCATAGCAATCAGCCCCAGCATTTT. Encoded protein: CASSPGQHSNQPQHF.

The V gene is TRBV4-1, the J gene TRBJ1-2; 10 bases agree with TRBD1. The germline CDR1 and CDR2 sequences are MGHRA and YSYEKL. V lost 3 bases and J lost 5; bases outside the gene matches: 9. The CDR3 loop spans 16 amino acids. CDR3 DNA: TGCGCCAGCAGCCAGAGAGACAGGGGGCGAGAGTATGGCTACACCTTC. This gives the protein CASSQRDRGREYGYTF.

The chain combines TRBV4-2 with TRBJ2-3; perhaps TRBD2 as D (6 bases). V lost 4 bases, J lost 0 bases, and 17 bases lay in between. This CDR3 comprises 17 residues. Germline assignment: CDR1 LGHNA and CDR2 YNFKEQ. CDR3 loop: CASSLRPSGPSTDTQYF. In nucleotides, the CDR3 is TGTGCCAGCAGCCTCCGACCCAGCGGGCCTAGCACAGATACGCAGTATTTT.

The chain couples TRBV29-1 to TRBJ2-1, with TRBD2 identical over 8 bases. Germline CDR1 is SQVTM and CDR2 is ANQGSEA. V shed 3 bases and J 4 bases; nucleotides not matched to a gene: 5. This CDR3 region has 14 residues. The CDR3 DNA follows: TGCAGCGTTGAGACCCAGCGGGAGTACAATGAGCAGTTCTTC. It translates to CSVETQREYNEQFF.

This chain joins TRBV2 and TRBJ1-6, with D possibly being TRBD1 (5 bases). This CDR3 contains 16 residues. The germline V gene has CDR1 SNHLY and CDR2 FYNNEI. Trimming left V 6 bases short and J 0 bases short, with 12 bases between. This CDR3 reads CASRATESSYNSPLHF. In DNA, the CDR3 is TGTGCCAGCAGGGCGACAGAGAGCTCCTATAATTCACCCCTCCACTTT.

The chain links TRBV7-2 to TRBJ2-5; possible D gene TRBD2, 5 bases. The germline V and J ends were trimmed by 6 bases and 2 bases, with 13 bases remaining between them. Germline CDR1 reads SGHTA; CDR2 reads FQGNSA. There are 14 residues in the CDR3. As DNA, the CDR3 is TGTGCCAGCAGTACCGGACTTAGACAAGAGACCCAGTACTTC. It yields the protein CASSTGLRQETQYF.

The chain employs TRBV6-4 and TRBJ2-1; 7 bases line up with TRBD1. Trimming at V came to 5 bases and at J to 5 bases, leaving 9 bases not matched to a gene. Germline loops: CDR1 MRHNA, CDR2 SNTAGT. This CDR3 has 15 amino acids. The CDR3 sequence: CASSPGTVANNEQFF. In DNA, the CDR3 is TGTGCCAGCAGTCCCGGGACAGTTGCCAACAATGAGCAGTTCTTC.

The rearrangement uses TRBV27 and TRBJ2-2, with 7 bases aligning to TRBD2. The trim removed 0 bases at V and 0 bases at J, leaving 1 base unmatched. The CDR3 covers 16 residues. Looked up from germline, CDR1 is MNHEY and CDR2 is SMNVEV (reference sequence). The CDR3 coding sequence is TGTGCCAGCAGTTTATCTCGGGGGGCGAACACCGGGGAGCTGTTTTTT. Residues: CASSLSRGANTGELFF.

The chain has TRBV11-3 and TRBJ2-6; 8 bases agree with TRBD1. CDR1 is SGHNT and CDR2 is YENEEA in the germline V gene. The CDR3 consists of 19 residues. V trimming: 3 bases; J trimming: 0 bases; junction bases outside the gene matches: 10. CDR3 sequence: CASSFDGQGTVSGANVLTF. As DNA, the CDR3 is TGTGCCAGCAGCTTTGACGGACAGGGCACAGTCTCTGGGGCCAACGTCCTGACTTTC.

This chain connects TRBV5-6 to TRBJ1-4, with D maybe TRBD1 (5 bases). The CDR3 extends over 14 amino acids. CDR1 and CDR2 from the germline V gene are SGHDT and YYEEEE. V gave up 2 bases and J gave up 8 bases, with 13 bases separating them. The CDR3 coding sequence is TGTGCCAGCAGCTTCTCGGGACGGGGGGAAAAACTGTTTTTT. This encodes CASSFSGRGEKLFF.

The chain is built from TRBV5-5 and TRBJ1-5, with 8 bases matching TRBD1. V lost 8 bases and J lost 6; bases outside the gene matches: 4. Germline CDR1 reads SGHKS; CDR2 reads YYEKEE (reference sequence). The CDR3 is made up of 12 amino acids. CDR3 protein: CASGQGSQPQHF. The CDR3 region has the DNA TGTGCCAGTGGACAGGGTAGTCAGCCCCAGCATTTT.

CDR3 nucleotides: TGCGCCAGCAGCCAAGAAAAAAGTCCGGAGGTCACCGGGGAGCTGTTTTTT. Protein: CASSQEKSPEVTGELFF. The chain couples TRBV4-3 to TRBJ2-2; D is perhaps TRBD2 (5 bases). The length of the CDR3 is 17 residues. V lost 0 bases to trimming and J lost 4 bases, with 15 bases between them. CDR1 and CDR2 from the germline V gene are LGHNA and YSLEER.

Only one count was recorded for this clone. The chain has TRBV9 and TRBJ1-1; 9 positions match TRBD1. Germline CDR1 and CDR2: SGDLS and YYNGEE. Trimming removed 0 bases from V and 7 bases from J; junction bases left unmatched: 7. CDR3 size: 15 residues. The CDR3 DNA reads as TGTGCCAGCAGCGTAGGGACAGGGGACGAATTTGAAGCTTTCTTT. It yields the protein CASSVGTGDEFEAFF.

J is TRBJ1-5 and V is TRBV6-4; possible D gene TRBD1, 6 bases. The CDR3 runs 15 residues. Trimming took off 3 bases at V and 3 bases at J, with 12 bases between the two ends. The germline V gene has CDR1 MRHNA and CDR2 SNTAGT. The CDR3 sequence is CASSEKDSPNQPQHF. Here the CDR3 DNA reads TGTGCCAGCAGTGAAAAGGACAGCCCCAATCAGCCCCAGCATTTT.

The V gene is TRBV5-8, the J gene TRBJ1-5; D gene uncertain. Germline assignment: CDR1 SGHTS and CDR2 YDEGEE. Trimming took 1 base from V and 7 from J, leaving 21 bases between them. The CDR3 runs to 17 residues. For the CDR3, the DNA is TGTGCCAGCAGCTTGATTTCGGGATCTACTTGTGAGCAGCCCCAGCATTTT. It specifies CASSLISGSTCEQPQHF.

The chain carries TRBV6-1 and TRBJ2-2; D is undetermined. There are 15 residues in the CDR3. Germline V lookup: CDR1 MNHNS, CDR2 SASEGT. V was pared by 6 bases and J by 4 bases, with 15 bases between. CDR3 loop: CASRFRGEATGELFF. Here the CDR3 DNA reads TGTGCCAGCAGGTTCCGAGGAGAGGCCACCGGGGAGCTGTTTTTT.

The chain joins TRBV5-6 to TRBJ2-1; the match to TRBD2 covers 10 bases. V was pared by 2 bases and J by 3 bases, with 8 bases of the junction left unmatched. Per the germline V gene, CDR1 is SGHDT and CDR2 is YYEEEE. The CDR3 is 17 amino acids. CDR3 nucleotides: TGTGCCAGCAGCTTATTATCCAGCGGGGGGGTCTACAATGAGCAGTTCTTC. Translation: CASSLLSSGGVYNEQFF.

CDR3: CASSLEQGGYEQYF. CDR3 DNA: TGTGCCAGCAGCTTGGAACAGGGGGGGTACGAGCAGTACTTC. The V call is TRBV7-9, the J call TRBJ2-7; D is possibly TRBD1 (8 bases). The CDR3 is 14 amino acids. Looked up from germline, CDR1 is SEHNR and CDR2 is FQNEAQ (reference sequence). V was trimmed by 3 bases and J by 4 bases, leaving 13 bases between them.